What follows are 8 T cell receptor beta chains derived from one specimen sequenced in a study of T-cell memory formation after mild COVID-19. Each CDR3 protein is one row after TCRdb ran MiXCR on the 5' RACE reads. The sample has approximately 430,000 distinct CDR3 sequences, 20% to 30% seen once. The sequenced sample consisted of PBMCs or a T cell subset sorted from them (not recorded which). The receptor source for this set is an adult woman who had mild COVID-19 (a few samples of this study predate the infection). Cell type and time point are not known.

V and J are TRBV2 and TRBJ2-1, with TRBD1 identical over 9 bases. Germline CDR1 is SNHLY and CDR2 is FYNNEI. The CDR3 consists of 14 residues. V lost 6 bases, J lost 9 bases, and 9 bases stayed unmatched. CDR3 nucleotide sequence: TGTGCCAGCAGCCGGGACAGGGACTTTAGTGAGCAGTTCTTC. Its protein is CASSRDRDFSEQFF. The full variable domain, its missing parts supplied by reference TRBV2 and TRBJ2-1, is EPEVTQTPSHQVTQMGQEVILRCVPISNHLYFYWYRQILGQKVEFLVSFYNNEISEKSEIFDDQFSVERPDGSNFTLKIRSTKLEDSAMYFCASSRDRDFSEQFFGPGTRLTVL.

In its sample, this clonotype was seen a few times. The chain joins TRBV4-2 to TRBJ1-1, with no clear D. The V gene lost 0 bases and the J gene lost 4 bases, with 15 bases spanning the gap. CDR3 length equals 16 residues. In germline, CDR1 is LGHNA, CDR2 YNFKEQ. The CDR3 sequence: CASSQDLVGKFTEAFF. The CDR3 coding sequence is TGTGCCAGCAGCCAAGATCTGGTAGGGAAGTTCACTGAAGCTTTCTTT.

The chain recombines TRBV7-6 with TRBJ1-4; D is perhaps TRBD1 (6 bases). The CDR3 extends over 15 amino acids. Germline V gene sequence: CDR1 SGHVS, CDR2 FNYEAQ. V was cut by 1 base and J by 3 bases, with 9 bases left in between. CDR3 nucleotides: TGTGCCAGCAGCTTAGGGGGGGCTGCTAATGAAAAACTGTTTTTT. The encoded protein is CASSLGGAANEKLFF.

The rearrangement uses TRBV5-6 and TRBJ1-5; D might be TRBD1 (5 bases). V lost 0 bases and J lost 7, with 11 bases in between. The CDR3 loop spans 14 amino acids. Germline V gene data show CDR1 as SGHDT and CDR2 as YYEEEE. CDR3 DNA: TGTGCCAGCAGCTTGGTGGGGGAGCCGCAGCCCCAGCATTTT. The encoded protein is CASSLVGEPQPQHF.

The table lists this clonotype with many counts. V is TRBV30 and J is TRBJ2-3, with a tentative D call TRBD1 (5 bases). The germline V gene encodes CDR1 GTSNPN and CDR2 SVGIG (reference sequence). Trimming shortened V by 3 bases and J by 6 bases, and 10 bases separated the two germline ends. CDR3 length: 12 amino acids. The chain's CDR3 is CAWSPNRDTQYF. In DNA form, the CDR3 reads TGTGCCTGGAGCCCTAACAGGGATACGCAGTATTTT.

This clonotype was found a few times. The V gene is TRBV4-1, the J gene TRBJ2-1; D assignment may be TRBD1 or TRBD2 (6 bases each). CDR3 size: 17 residues. V lost 11 bases and J lost 0, with 23 bases in between. Germline lookup yields CDR1 MGHRA and CDR2 YSYEKL. The CDR3 DNA follows: TGCGCCGCGCCGAAACACTTCCGGGGGCCCTCCTACAATGAGCAGTTCTTC. Translating gives CAAPKHFRGPSYNEQFF.

The table lists this clonotype with a few counts. This rearrangement joins TRBV11-2 to TRBJ2-1, with TRBD2 matching 9 bases. Per germline, CDR1 SGHAT and CDR2 FQNNGV. V lost 0 bases and J lost 8; bases outside the gene matches: 11. The CDR3 is 17 amino acids. The CDR3 here is CASSLDVWASGVDEQFF. The CDR3 DNA follows: TGTGCCAGCAGCTTAGATGTTTGGGCTAGCGGGGTTGATGAGCAGTTCTTC.

This clonotype has just a few counts. The chain is built from TRBV5-1 and TRBJ1-2; D remains ambiguous. This CDR3 is 14 amino acids long. The germline V and J ends were trimmed by 0 bases and 2 bases, with 8 bases remaining between them. Germline V CDR1 and CDR2: SGHRS, YFSETQ. The CDR3 region has the DNA TGCGCCAGCAGCTTGGAGGAGACGAACTATGGCTACACCTTC. This translates into CASSLEETNYGYTF.